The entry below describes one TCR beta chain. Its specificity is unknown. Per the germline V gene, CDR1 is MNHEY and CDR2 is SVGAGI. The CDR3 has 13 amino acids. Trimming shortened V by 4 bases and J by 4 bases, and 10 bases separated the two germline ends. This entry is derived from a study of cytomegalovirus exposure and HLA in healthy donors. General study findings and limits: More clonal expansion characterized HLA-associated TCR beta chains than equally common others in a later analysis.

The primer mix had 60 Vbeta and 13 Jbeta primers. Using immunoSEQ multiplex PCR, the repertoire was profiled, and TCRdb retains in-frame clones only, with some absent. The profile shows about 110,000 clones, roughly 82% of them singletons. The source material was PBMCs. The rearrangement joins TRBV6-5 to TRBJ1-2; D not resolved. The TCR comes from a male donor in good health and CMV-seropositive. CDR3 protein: CASSSPGVYGYTF. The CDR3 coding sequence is TGTGCCAGCAGTTCCCCAGGTGTCTATGGCTACACCTTC.